Listed below are T cell receptor beta chains from one sample, sequenced in a study of vaccination effects on CD4 cells after COVID-19. Sequenced by immunoSEQ multiplex PCR; TCRdb stores in-frame clones only, minus some. The data hold about 34,000 clones, with around 72% observed a single time. For these TCRs, the target antigens are not known. Material: CD4+ T cells from PBMCs cultured without peptide, obtained after COVID-19 vaccination. The receptor source for this set is a human donor who had a prior SARS-CoV-2 infection. Both conserved end residues are part of each CDR3. A D gene is named only where the DNA matches it firmly. Rows give clone size only sometimes, using once, few, many, or a class for an expanded clone.

DNA,CDR3,length,size,J,D,V
TGTGCCACCAGTGATCTAACGTGGACAGGGGGAAATGAAAAACTGTTTTTT,CATSDLTWTGGNEKLFF,17,-,TRBJ1-4,TRBD1,TRBV24-1
TGCGCCAGCAGCTTGGCCAGACAGGGAGGTACCGGGGAGCTGTTTTTT,CASSLARQGGTGELFF,16,-,TRBJ2-2,-,TRBV5-1
TGTGCCAGCAGCATTACGCTAGCGGGGGACGGGGAGCTGTTTTTT,CASSITLAGDGELFF,15,few,TRBJ2-2,TRBD2,TRBV7-3
TGTGCCAGCAGTTTCTGGCCTCTAGCGAACTCCTACGAGCAGTACTTC,CASSFWPLANSYEQYF,16,-,TRBJ2-7,-,TRBV6-2/TRBV6-3
TGTGCCAGCAGAAAGTCCGGGACAGCAATCCACAATGAGCAGTTCTTC,CASRKSGTAIHNEQFF,16,-,TRBJ2-1,TRBD1,TRBV14
TGCGCCAGCAGCAAGACAGGGGTTAATGGCTACACCTTC,CASSKTGVNGYTF,13,-,TRBJ1-2,TRBD1,TRBV5-1
TGTGCCAGCAGTGCGGGAGGGGAGACAGATACGCAGTATTTT,CASSAGGETDTQYF,14,few,TRBJ2-3,TRBD2,TRBV6-4
TGTGCCAGCAGCTCACAGACGCGGGGACAGGGGAGGTCTGGCTACACCTTC,CASSSQTRGQGRSGYTF,17,-,TRBJ1-2,TRBD1,TRBV5-4
TGTGCCAGCATAGATCGGCGGGAGAGGGAGACCCAGTACTTC,CASIDRRERETQYF,14,-,TRBJ2-5,TRBD2,TRBV2
TGTGCCAGTAGACCAGGACTAGTGAGGCCCGGGGAGCTGTTTTTT,CASRPGLVRPGELFF,15,-,TRBJ2-2,TRBD2,TRBV19
TGTGCCAGCAGTGAATTAGGTTCGGGTTTTGCTGAAGCTTTCTTT,CASSELGSGFAEAFF,15,-,TRBJ1-1,-,TRBV2
TGTGCCAGCAGCTTCGGCCTATCCTACGAGCAGTACTTC,CASSFGLSYEQYF,13,-,TRBJ2-7,-,TRBV11-2
TGTGCCAGCAGCCAAGATGGACACCTGAACACTGAAGCTTTCTTT,CASSQDGHLNTEAFF,15,-,TRBJ1-1,-,TRBV4-2
TGCGCCAGCAGCTTGGGGGGACTAGCGGGAGGGCAGTTGGACATTCAGTACTTC,CASSLGGLAGGQLDIQYF,18,-,TRBJ2-4,TRBD2,TRBV5-1
TGTGCCACCAGCAGACAATATGCCGTACCGGCCACCGGGCAAAGAAATGGCTACACCTTC,CATSRQYAVPATGQRNGYTF,20,-,TRBJ1-2,-,TRBV15
TGCGCCAGCAGCATTCAAACCTTGACTAGCGGGAGAGGGTTAGGAACCGGGGAGCTGTTTTTT,CASSIQTLTSGRGLGTGELFF,21,-,TRBJ2-2,TRBD2,TRBV4-1
TGCGCCAGCAGCTTGACAGGGGGAGAAGAGACCCAGTACTTC,CASSLTGGEETQYF,14,-,TRBJ2-5,TRBD1,TRBV5-1
TGTGCCAGCGTAGACAGGGCCGGTATGGCCCAGTACTTC,CASVDRAGMAQYF,13,-,TRBJ2-5,TRBD1,TRBV12-3/TRBV12-4
TGTGCCAGCAGCCATCGGGACAGGGCCCCCGTTGGTTGGCAGTACTTC,CASSHRDRAPVGWQYF,16,-,TRBJ2-7,TRBD1,TRBV7-8
TGCAGCGCAGGGGACGGGCCCTACGAGCAGTACTTC,CSAGDGPYEQYF,12,-,TRBJ2-7,-,TRBV29-1
TGTGCCAGCAGCGCGCAGGGAACCTTTCCTGAGACCCAGTACTTC,CASSAQGTFPETQYF,15,-,TRBJ2-5,-,TRBV9
TGTGCCAGCAGTTGGACAGGGAAAAGGGATTCACCCCTCCACTTT,CASSWTGKRDSPLHF,15,-,TRBJ1-6,TRBD1,TRBV6-5
TGTGCCTGGAGTGCTAGTCCTGACTATGGCTACACCTTC,CAWSASPDYGYTF,13,few,TRBJ1-2,-,TRBV30
TGTGCCAGCAGTTCCCGGGACAATATCGGACTGTTTTTT,CASSSRDNIGLFF,13,-,TRBJ1-4,-,TRBV6-5
TGTGCCAGCAAGGAGATGAGGGGCGCTTTCTTT,CASKEMRGAFF,11,-,TRBJ1-1,-,TRBV7-9
TGTGCCAGTAGTATCCAGATGAGAACTGAAGCTTTCTTT,CASSIQMRTEAFF,13,few,TRBJ1-1,-,TRBV19
TGTGCCAGCTCACCACCGGGACAGGGGGCAGAGACCCAGTACTTC,CASSPPGQGAETQYF,15,-,TRBJ2-5,TRBD1,TRBV18
TGTGCCAGCAATGAACCCAGCGGGGGGGAGACCCAGTACTTC,CASNEPSGGETQYF,14,once,TRBJ2-5,TRBD2,TRBV5-6
TGTGCCTGGAGTGGGTCTTCGGACAACACCGGGGAGCTGTTTTTT,CAWSGSSDNTGELFF,15,-,TRBJ2-2,-,TRBV30
TGTGCCAGCAGCCGACAGGTTGCAACTAATGAAAAACTGTTTTTT,CASSRQVATNEKLFF,15,few,TRBJ1-4,-,TRBV9